This T cell receptor beta chain was profiled in a study of blood T cell repertoires in COVID-19. The germline V gene encodes CDR1 DFQATT and CDR2 SNEGSKA (reference sequence). CDR3 length: 15 amino acids. V dropped 3 bases and J dropped 10 bases, with 22 bases sitting between them. Assay: immunoSEQ multiplex PCR; the TCRdb copy retains only in-frame clones and omits some. The sample yields tens of thousands of clones, 86% seen once. The chain carries TRBV20-1 and TRBJ2-1; D possibly corresponds to TRBD2 (5 bases). Sample: peripheral blood. The clonotype comes from a man at least 80 years old in a cohort sampled during active COVID-19. The CDR3 region has the DNA TGCAGTGCTAGTGACCCCGGACTGTCTTCCGCGGAGCAGTTCTTC. It is translated as CSASDPGLSSAEQFF.